The clone carrying this T cell receptor (beta chain) appeared a single time. Antigen specificity is unknown. CDR3 length equals 13 residues. With 1 base removed from V and 8 bases from J, the gap between germline ends came to 11 bases. Cells were stimulated nonspecifically with anti-CD3/anti-CD28 magnetic beads. CD4+ T cells upregulating both CD40 ligand and CD69 were sorted as responding cells. Plasma HIV-1 RNA stayed below 50 copies/mL for at least 4 years. The data stem from a study of persistence of HIV-infected CD4 T cells. Study in general: Anti-CD3/anti-CD28 beads activated more cells than antigen stimulation did.

Sequencing used immunoSEQ version 4 in survey mode. Here immunoSEQ multiplex PCR was the method, and the copy in TCRdb shows in-frame clones only, minus some. Of roughly 48,000 clones listed, about 87% are singletons. General study points: CMV- and Gag-responding cells had lower TCRbeta richness than CD3/CD28-responding cells. Rare CMV-responding cells carrying HIV-1 proviruses were not analyzed separately for TCR.

This TCR was sampled from an adult woman with HIV who was CMV-seropositive. The rearrangement joins TRBV12-3 or TRBV12-4 to TRBJ1-1, with a tentative D call TRBD1 (6 bases). The sample in question was CD4+ T cells sorted from PBMCs after approximately 18-hour stimulation, obtained from a patient who received antiretroviral therapy. CDR3 DNA sequence: TGTGCCAGCAGTTTAGGTTGGGGGCGGGAAGCTTTCTTT. This sequence encodes CASSLGWGREAFF.